These 30 T cell receptor beta chains came from one sample sequenced in a study of CD8+CD57+ T cells in acquired aplastic anemia. CDR3 and TCR beta VDJ profiling relied on a genomic DNA template. A single record per CDR3 protein comes from TCRdb applying MiXCR to the reads. The sample yields roughly 86,000 distinct CDR3 sequences, under 50% seen once. What was sequenced was sorted CD4+, CD8+, or CD8+CD57+ T cells (not recorded which) from PBMCs. These TCRs come from a human donor in good health, serving as a control.

V and J are TRBV29-1 and TRBJ2-5; 10 bases agree with TRBD1. This CDR3 is built from 14 residues. The V and J ends lost 7 bases and 2 bases, in that order; junction bases with no gene match: 7. CDR1 and CDR2 (germline): SQVTM, ANQGSEA. The CDR3 region is CSARDRGVQETQYF. CDR3 DNA sequence: TGCAGCGCCAGGGACAGGGGAGTTCAAGAGACCCAGTACTTC.

To note about this clonotype: A read error may explain this, as a much larger clone is one base away. The chain's CDR3 is CASSHLSAGPYNSPLHF. The CDR3 region has the DNA TGTGCCAGCAGCCACCTTAGTGCAGGGCCATATAATTCACCCCTCCACTTT. The chain joins TRBV6-1 to TRBJ1-6; possible D gene TRBD1, 5 bases. Germline V gene lookup returns CDR1 MNHNS and CDR2 SASEGT. The CDR3 runs to 17 residues. Trimming removed 6 bases at V and 4 bases at J, with 19 bases between.

This clonotype has a count of ten or more. The V call is TRBV24-1, the J call TRBJ2-3, with a possible D match to TRBD2 (6 bases). The ends were cut back, 6 bases at V and 4 bases at J, with 13 bases in the middle. Germline V gene lookup returns CDR1 KGHDR and CDR2 SFDVKD. This CDR3 is built from 14 residues. The DNA for the CDR3 is TGTGCCACCAGTTCGGCTAGCGAAGCAGATACGCAGTATTTT. Translating it yields CATSSASEADTQYF.

This rearrangement joins TRBV10-3 to TRBJ2-3; D may be TRBD2 (5 bases). Germline CDR1 is ENHRY and CDR2 is SYGVKD. Trimming took off 7 bases at V and 2 bases at J, with 16 bases between the two ends. CDR3 length: 15 residues. CDR3 DNA sequence: TGTGCCATCAAGTGGGCGGGTGTGGACACAGATACGCAGTATTTT. It codes for CAIKWAGVDTDTQYF.

The rearrangement joins TRBV9 to TRBJ1-6, with no clear D. CDR1 and CDR2 from the germline V gene are SGDLS and YYNGEE. Between the trimmed V and J ends, which lost 3 bases and 8 bases, there was a span of 9 bases. The CDR3 covers 13 residues. The CDR3 DNA reads TGTGCCAGCAGCGGGCAGAATGATTCACCCCTCCACTTT. Protein product: CASSGQNDSPLHF.

The rearrangement links TRBV2 to TRBJ1-1, with D uncertain. The CDR3 totals 13 residues. The germline V gene has CDR1 SNHLY and CDR2 FYNNEI. Trimming cost V 3 bases and J 4 bases, with 9 bases left between them. The CDR3 sequence: CASSEDRSTEAFF. DNA for the CDR3: TGTGCCAGCAGTGAGGATAGGAGCACTGAAGCTTTCTTT. Full variable domain (outside the CDR3, taken from reference TRBV2 and TRBJ1-1): EPEVTQTPSHQVTQMGQEVILRCVPISNHLYFYWYRQILGQKVEFLVSFYNNEISEKSEIFDDQFSVERPDGSNFTLKIRSTKLEDSAMYFCASSEDRSTEAFFGQGTRLTVV.

There are many counts of this clonotype. CDR3 bases: TGTGCCAGCAGCCCACCGGATATCGTGAACACTGAAGCTTTCTTT. Translating gives CASSPPDIVNTEAFF. This sequence joins TRBV7-9 and TRBJ1-1; the D is unclear. Germline CDR1 SEHNR, CDR2 FQNEAQ (reference sequence). CDR3 length: 15 amino acids. The V gene lost 5 bases and the J gene lost 0 bases, with 13 bases spanning the gap.

Remarks on this clonotype: Its ends do not fully match the called genes, so a read error is possible. The CDR3 sequence is CASSLDRDGNYEQYF. CDR3 bases: TGCGCCAGCAGCTTGGATCGGGACGGGAACTACGAGCAGTACTTC. J is TRBJ2-7 and V is TRBV25-1; D is possibly TRBD1 or TRBD2 (5 bases each). CDR1 is MGHDK and CDR2 is SYGVNS in the germline V gene. This CDR3 comprises 15 residues.

The V gene is TRBV2, the J gene TRBJ2-7; TRBD2 might be the D (7 bases). The ends were cut back, 7 bases at V and 5 bases at J, with 21 bases in the middle. The germline V gene encodes CDR1 SNHLY and CDR2 FYNNEI. The CDR3 totals 15 residues. Written as DNA, the CDR3 is TGTGCCAGCAACCCACACGGAGGGGGAGGGAACGAGCAGTACTTC. It translates to CASNPHGGGGNEQYF.

The rearrangement uses TRBV20-1 and TRBJ2-3; D ambiguous. V lost 5 bases and J lost 4, with 4 bases in between. This CDR3 spans 10 amino acids. The V gene's germline CDR1 is DFQATT and CDR2 SNEGSKA (reference sequence). CDR3 sequence reads: CSAASDTQYF. The CDR3 nucleotides are TGCAGTGCTGCATCAGATACGCAGTATTTT.

V is TRBV7-2 and J is TRBJ2-5; 10 bases align to TRBD2. J gave up 3 bases and V 6 bases, and 4 bases lay outside the gene matches. Germline V lookup: CDR1 SGHTA, CDR2 FQGNSA. The CDR3 length is 14 residues. CDR3 coding DNA: TGTGCCAGCAGACCAACTAGCGGGGAAGAGACCCAGTACTTC. Its translation: CASRPTSGEETQYF.

Comments on this clonotype: A much bigger clone sits one base away, suggesting this may be a read error. The rearrangement joins TRBV6-1 to TRBJ1-5; D is uncertain. In germline, CDR1 is MNHNS, CDR2 SASEGT. Trimming pared 8 bases from V and 3 bases from J, leaving 8 bases between. The CDR3 has 12 amino acids. CDR3 amino acids: CASGWPNQPQHF. DNA for the CDR3: TGTGCCAGCGGATGGCCCAATCAGCCCCAGCATTTT.

This clonotype was recorded many times. In nucleotides, the CDR3 is TGCGCCAGCAGTCCCAAGGCGAGCACTGAAGCTTTCTTT. It translates to CASSPKASTEAFF. V gene TRBV10-2 combines with J gene TRBJ1-1; no clear D. Trimming took off 5 bases at V and 4 bases at J, with 11 bases between the two ends. CDR1 WSHSY and CDR2 SAAADI come from the germline V gene. This CDR3 spans 13 amino acids.

The J gene is TRBJ1-5, the V gene TRBV7-8, with D possibly being TRBD1 (5 bases). The germline V and J ends were trimmed by 3 bases and 2 bases, with 11 bases remaining between them. CDR1 is SGHVS, CDR2 FQNEAQ, per germline. The CDR3 is made up of 15 amino acids. The CDR3 nucleotides read TGTGCCAGCAGCTTGTTAGAAGGGGGCAATCAGCCCCAGCATTTT. This translates into CASSLLEGGNQPQHF.

The V gene is TRBV19, the J gene TRBJ1-2; D is ambiguous. The CDR3 runs to 15 residues. Trimming stripped 11 bases from V and 7 bases from J, with 26 bases between. Germline CDR1 LNHDA, CDR2 SQIVND (reference sequence). This chain's CDR3 is CAWSAIHGEPGGYTF. The CDR3 nucleotides read TGTGCCTGGAGTGCAATACACGGAGAACCCGGTGGCTACACCTTC.

The chain has TRBV25-1 and TRBJ2-7; TRBD1 matches 9 bases. This CDR3 spans 14 amino acids. The ends lost 6 bases at V and 5 bases at J; junction bases unmatched: 8. Germline CDR1 reads MGHDK; CDR2 reads SYGVNS. CDR3 nucleotide sequence: TGTGCCAGCAGCTCCGGGACAGGGTACGACGAGCAGTACTTC. Its translation: CASSSGTGYDEQYF.

This clonotype was recorded at least ten times. V and J are TRBV19 and TRBJ1-1; D might be TRBD1 (5 bases). V was trimmed by 3 bases and J by 4 bases, leaving 12 bases between them. The germline CDR1 and CDR2 sequences are LNHDA and SQIVND (reference sequence). The CDR3 is 14 amino acids. CDR3 sequence: CASSINEGPTEAFF. In DNA, the CDR3 is TGTGCCAGTAGTATTAACGAGGGGCCCACTGAAGCTTTCTTT.

A word on this clonotype: Sequence at one end of the junction differs from germline and may be a read error. The genes are TRBV6-1 and TRBJ2-7; the D is unclear. The CDR3 is 12 amino acids. Germline V gene data show CDR1 as MNHNS and CDR2 as SASEGT. CDR3 DNA sequence: TGTGCCACCAGTGACGAGACCTACGAGCAGTACTTT. Translated, it gives CATSDETYEQYF.

A few counts support this clonotype. The chain combines TRBV6-5 with TRBJ2-5; D gene uncertain. V lost 4 bases and J lost 2, with 11 bases in between. Germline CDR1 reads MNHEY; CDR2 reads SVGAGI. CDR3 length equals 14 residues. CDR3 loop: CASSFLRKQETQYF. The DNA of the CDR3 is TGTGCCAGCAGTTTCCTTCGGAAACAAGAGACCCAGTACTTC.

Of note for this clonotype: With a much larger clone just one base away, this may be a read error. The chain links TRBV19 to TRBJ2-1; 12 bases are a match to TRBD1. CDR3 length: 16 residues. Germline values: CDR1 LNHDA, CDR2 SQIVND (reference sequence). Here the CDR3 DNA reads TGTGCCAGTAGGTACCGGGACAGGGGGCCCTACAATGAGCAGCTCTTC. It yields the protein CASRYRDRGPYNEQLF.

J is TRBJ1-5 and V is TRBV7-9, with a tentative D call TRBD1 (5 bases). The germline CDR1 and CDR2 sequences are SEHNR and FQNEAQ (reference sequence). V was clipped by 1 base and J by 10 bases, with 8 bases between them. There are 12 residues in the CDR3. The CDR3 region is CASSLGQSPQHF. In DNA, the CDR3 is TGTGCCAGCAGCTTAGGACAGTCACCCCAGCATTTT. Complete variable domain (other parts from reference TRBV7-9 and TRBJ1-5): DTGVSQNPRHKITKRGQNVTFRCDPISEHNRLYWYRQTLGQGPEFLTYFQNEAQLEKSRLLSDRFSAERPKGSFSTLEIQRTEQGDSAMYLCASSLGQSPQHFGDGTRLSIL.

V and J are TRBV7-9 and TRBJ2-1, with 10 positions matching TRBD1. V was clipped by 4 bases and J by 10 bases; unmatched bases: 7. CDR3 length: 14 amino acids. From germline, CDR1 is SEHNR and CDR2 FQNEAQ (reference sequence). The CDR3 region is CASSSPGQGFEQFF. The CDR3, as DNA: TGTGCCAGCAGCTCACCGGGACAGGGGTTCGAGCAGTTCTTC.

This clonotype has more than one count but fewer than ten. The V gene is TRBV29-1, the J gene TRBJ1-1, with a tentative D call TRBD1 (6 bases). V lost 7 bases and J lost 4, with 16 bases in between. The CDR3 consists of 13 residues. Germline CDR1 reads SQVTM; CDR2 reads ANQGSEA. CDR3 protein: CSASWTEGTEAFF. The CDR3 nucleotides read TGCAGCGCCTCGTGGACAGAGGGCACTGAAGCTTTCTTT.

In regard to this clonotype: A much larger clone differs by one base, so this may be a read error. The V gene is TRBV25-1, the J gene TRBJ2-5; 10 bases map to TRBD2. The length of the CDR3 is 15 residues. Germline V CDR1 and CDR2: MGHDK, SYGVNS. The CDR3: CASSSLAGAGETRYF. The CDR3 coding sequence is TGTGCCAGCAGTTCCCTAGCGGGAGCGGGAGAGACCCGGTACTTC. The variable domain in full, with the rest retrieved from reference TRBV25-1 and TRBJ2-5, is EADIYQTPRYLVIGTGKKITLECSQTMGHDKMYWYQQDPGMELHLIHYSYGVNSTEKGDLSSESTVSRIRTEHFPLTLESARPSHTSQYLCASSSLAGAGETRYFGPGTRLLVL.

The V call is TRBV7-2, the J call TRBJ2-5, with D perhaps matching TRBD2 (5 bases). Germline V CDR1 and CDR2: SGHTA, FQGNSA. The length of the CDR3 is 15 residues. The germline V and J ends were trimmed by 3 bases and 5 bases, with 16 bases remaining between them. CDR3 DNA: TGTGCCAGCAGCTTGGATCCGCGGCAGCGGGAGACCCAGTACTTC. Encoded protein: CASSLDPRQRETQYF. Full variable domain (remainder filled in from reference TRBV7-2 and TRBJ2-5): GAGVSQSPSNKVTEKGKDVELRCDPISGHTALYWYRQSLGQGLEFLIYFQGNSAPDKSGLPSDRFSAERTGGSVSTLTIQRTQQEDSAVYLCASSLDPRQRETQYFGPGTRLLVL.

This rearrangement joins TRBV11-1 to TRBJ2-3; a weak D match, TRBD2 (6 bases). This CDR3 is 16 amino acids long. V was trimmed by 0 bases and J by 1 base, leaving 11 bases between them. Germline CDR1 reads SGHAT; CDR2 reads FQDESV (reference sequence). In DNA, the CDR3 is TGTGCCAGCAGCTTAGCGATAGGGACTCGCACAGATACGCAGTATTTT. As protein: CASSLAIGTRTDTQYF. The whole variable domain, remainder taken from reference TRBV11-1 and TRBJ2-3, is EAEVAQSPRYKITEKSQAVAFWCDPISGHATLYWYRQILGQGPELLVQFQDESVVDDSQLPKDRFSAERLKGVDSTLKIQPAELGDSAMYLCASSLAIGTRTDTQYFGPGTRLTVL.

This clonotype was observed many times. This chain joins TRBV2 and TRBJ2-7; D ambiguous. Germline lookup yields CDR1 SNHLY and CDR2 FYNNEI. V was cut by 2 bases and J by 4 bases, with 6 bases left in between. The CDR3 totals 12 residues. The CDR3 nucleotides read TGTGCCAGCAGTGAAACCAATTACGAGCAGTACTTC. This encodes CASSETNYEQYF.

The genes are TRBV3-1 and TRBJ2-5, with 12 bases lining up with TRBD1. This CDR3 is 16 amino acids long. The V gene end was trimmed by 4 bases and the J gene end by 5 bases; junction bases not matched to a gene: 8. Germline CDR1 is LGHDT and CDR2 is YNNKEL (reference sequence). The CDR3 nucleotides are TGTGCCAGCAGCCGCCCGGGACAGGGGGCCGCGGAGACCCAGTACTTC. It is translated as CASSRPGQGAAETQYF.

This clonotype was counted at least ten times. The V call is TRBV7-9, the J call TRBJ1-1; TRBD1 is a possible D gene (5 bases). Germline-derived CDR1 and CDR2 are SEHNR and FQNEAQ (reference sequence). Trimming left V 4 bases short and J 7 bases short, with 10 bases between. The CDR3 totals 12 residues. CDR3 amino acids: CASSSGGNEAFF. CDR3 nucleotides: TGTGCCAGCAGCTCGGGGGGGAATGAAGCTTTCTTT. The full variable domain, completed using reference TRBV7-9 and TRBJ1-1, is DTGVSQNPRHKITKRGQNVTFRCDPISEHNRLYWYRQTLGQGPEFLTYFQNEAQLEKSRLLSDRFSAERPKGSFSTLEIQRTEQGDSAMYLCASSSGGNEAFFGQGTRLTVV.

This sequence joins TRBV29-1 and TRBJ2-1, with 8 bases fitting TRBD1. J lost 5 bases, V lost 4 bases, and 10 bases had no gene match. The germline CDR1 and CDR2 sequences are SQVTM and ANQGSEA. This CDR3 region has 15 residues. Written as DNA, the CDR3 is TGCAGCGTTGTGGTACCGGGACAGGCTCACAATGAGCAGTTCTTC. Translated, it gives CSVVVPGQAHNEQFF.